The 25 T cell receptor beta chains below all came from one sample that was sequenced in a study of T cells in Graves' hyperthyroidism and ophthalmopathy. Amplification yielded TCR beta CDR3 regions, with RNA transcripts as the source. The study used the HTBI primer set for a first-round RT-PCR of the TCR CDR3. TCRdb itself ran the multiplex PCR reads through MiXCR, one entry per CDR3 protein. The data contain around 300,000 distinct CDR3 sequences, roughly 20% of them singletons. The sequenced sample consisted of blood. The receptors derive from a man aged 50 to 59 with Graves' ophthalmopathy.

This clonotype was counted at least ten times. The chain employs TRBV5-6 and TRBJ1-2, with 10 bases lining up with TRBD1. Trimming took 0 bases from V and 6 from J; bases not matched to a gene: 8. CDR3 length: 16 residues. Germline CDR1 and CDR2: SGHDT and YYEEEE. CDR3 coding DNA: TGTGCCAGCAGCTTGGCCCTTCGGGACAGGGGAAATGGCTACACCTTC. This translates into CASSLALRDRGNGYTF. Based on the CDR3 plus reference TRBV5-6 and TRBJ1-2, the full variable domain is DAGVTQSPTHLIKTRGQQVTLRCSPKSGHDTVSWYQQALGQGPQFIFQYYEEEERQRGNFPDRFSGHQFPNYSSELNVNALLLGDSALYLCASSLALRDRGNGYTFGSGTRLTVV.

V and J are TRBV20-1 and TRBJ1-1; no definite D call. V lost 5 bases and J 0 bases, leaving 10 bases between the germline ends. The CDR3 is 13 amino acids. Germline V lookup: CDR1 DFQATT, CDR2 SNEGSKA (reference sequence). The chain's CDR3 is CSASNPVNTEAFF. In DNA, the CDR3 is TGCAGTGCTTCCAACCCCGTGAACACTGAAGCTTTCTTT.

This clonotype was detected ten times or more. The DNA for the CDR3 is TGCAGTGCTCCTCCAGGGGGCGCGGGAGAGACCCAGTACTTC. This sequence encodes CSAPPGGAGETQYF. This chain uses TRBV20-1 with TRBJ2-5, with 8 bases that match TRBD1. CDR1 is DFQATT, CDR2 SNEGSKA, per germline (reference sequence). The CDR3 is 14 residues long. The J segment lost 4 bases and the V segment lost 5 bases, leaving 9 bases of the junction unmatched.

This clonotype was found many times. J is TRBJ2-7 and V is TRBV3-1; D is undetermined. Germline V CDR1 and CDR2: LGHDT, YNNKEL (reference sequence). Trimming cost V 2 bases and J 2 bases, with 13 bases left between them. The CDR3 runs to 15 residues. The CDR3 DNA reads as TGTGCCAGCAGCCAAACGGTAGTAGGGACCTACGAGCAGTACTTC. Protein sequence: CASSQTVVGTYEQYF.

Many counts were recorded for this clonotype. This chain links TRBV7-9 with TRBJ1-3, with D possibly TRBD1 on 6 matching bases. CDR3 size: 14 residues. V lost 0 bases to trimming and J lost 7 bases, with 10 bases between them. CDR1 and CDR2 from the germline V gene are SEHNR and FQNEAQ (reference sequence). CDR3 nucleotides: TGTGCCAGCAGCTTAGCGGGGGCTGATAACACCATATATTTT. Translation gives CASSLAGADNTIYF. Full variable domain (missing parts from reference TRBV7-9 and TRBJ1-3): DTGVSQNPRHKITKRGQNVTFRCDPISEHNRLYWYRQTLGQGPEFLTYFQNEAQLEKSRLLSDRFSAERPKGSFSTLEIQRTEQGDSAMYLCASSLAGADNTIYFGEGSWLTVV.

CDR3 coding DNA: TGCGCCAGCAGCCAAGAGGGGGGTGCCGGGGAGCTGTTTTTT. This encodes CASSQEGGAGELFF. The chain is built from TRBV4-1 and TRBJ2-2; tentatively, D is TRBD2 (6 bases). There are 14 residues in the CDR3. Looked up from germline, CDR1 is MGHRA and CDR2 is YSYEKL. Trimming pared 0 bases from V and 6 bases from J, leaving 8 bases between.

The chain has TRBV11-2 and TRBJ1-1; 7 bases fit TRBD1. The length of the CDR3 is 13 residues. Germline assignment: CDR1 SGHAT and CDR2 FQNNGV. Germline trimming cut 6 bases from V and 4 bases from J; bases unmatched to any gene: 5. The CDR3 DNA reads as TGTGCCAGCAGAGAACAGGGGAGCACTGAAGCTTTCTTT. Amino acids: CASREQGSTEAFF.

The rearrangement joins TRBV6-1 to TRBJ2-7, with D perhaps matching TRBD1 or TRBD2 (5 bases each). CDR1 is MNHNS and CDR2 is SASEGT in the germline V gene. The V end was cut by 6 bases, the J end by 0 bases, with 15 bases between. This CDR3 is 15 amino acids long. The DNA of the CDR3 is TGTGCCAGCAGACCATCTAAGGGACGCTCCTACGAGCAGTACTTC. Translated, it gives CASRPSKGRSYEQYF.

This clonotype was seen repeatedly, ten times or more. V gene TRBV28 combines with J gene TRBJ2-5, with D maybe TRBD1 (6 bases). Germline V gene data show CDR1 as MDHEN and CDR2 as SYDVKM. The CDR3 spans 15 residues. Deletions cut 2 bases from V and 5 bases from J, with 15 bases between. The CDR3: CASSLPGGVEETQYF. CDR3 coding DNA: TGTGCCAGCAGTTTACCTGGGGGCGTTGAGGAGACCCAGTACTTC.

This clonotype was detected only once. The chain employs TRBV28 and TRBJ2-1; possible D gene TRBD1, 6 bases. This CDR3 contains 15 residues. Trimming shortened V by 4 bases and J by 11 bases, and 21 bases separated the two germline ends. Germline V lookup: CDR1 MDHEN, CDR2 SYDVKM. The CDR3 loop reads CASSSTTGRPIQQFF. CDR3 in DNA: TGTGCCAGCAGTTCCACCACAGGGCGGCCCATTCAGCAGTTCTTC. Variable domain in full (rest from reference TRBV28 and TRBJ2-1): DVKVTQSSRYLVKRTGEKVFLECVQDMDHENMFWYRQDPGLGLRLIYFSYDVKMKEKGDIPEGYSVSREKKERFSLILESASTNQTSMYLCASSSTTGRPIQQFFGPGTRLTVL.

Only a few counts were recorded for this clonotype. J is TRBJ2-5 and V is TRBV5-8; TRBD2 is a possible D gene (6 bases). The germline V gene has CDR1 SGHTS and CDR2 YDEGEE. CDR3 length: 13 residues. Between the trimmed V and J ends, which lost 4 bases and 1 base, there was a span of 8 bases. CDR3 protein: CASSREFQETQYF. CDR3 coding DNA: TGTGCCAGCAGCCGGGAGTTCCAAGAGACCCAGTACTTC.

In this sample, this clonotype turned up a few times. The CDR3, as DNA: TGCGCCAGCAGCTTGGCCGGAGGGATCCAAGAGACCCAGTACTTC. This encodes CASSLAGGIQETQYF. V usage is TRBV5-1 and J usage is TRBJ2-5; perhaps TRBD2 as D (6 bases). This CDR3 comprises 15 residues. Per the germline V gene, CDR1 is SGHRS and CDR2 is YFSETQ. V was pared by 0 bases and J by 1 base, with 10 bases between.

Many counts were recorded for this clonotype. This chain links TRBV5-1 with TRBJ2-1; D possibly corresponds to TRBD1 (6 bases). The germline V gene encodes CDR1 SGHRS and CDR2 YFSETQ. Trimming removed 2 bases from V and 9 bases from J, with 9 bases in between. CDR3 length: 12 residues. CDR3 in amino acids: CASSFQGTEQFF. The CDR3 DNA sequence: TGCGCCAGCAGCTTCCAGGGGACTGAGCAGTTCTTC.

This clonotype appeared many times. The V gene is TRBV28, the J gene TRBJ1-1; D gene ambiguous. Trimming pared 5 bases from V and 0 bases from J, leaving 7 bases between. Germline V lookup: CDR1 MDHEN, CDR2 SYDVKM. This CDR3 contains 13 residues. CDR3 region: CASSPGLNTEAFF. The CDR3 bases are TGTGCCAGCAGTCCCGGACTGAACACTGAAGCTTTCTTT.

This clonotype was seen only a few times. The V gene is TRBV20-1, the J gene TRBJ1-5; TRBD1 matches at 7 bases. With 3 bases clipped from V and 2 bases from J, the junction kept 4 bases outside the gene matches. CDR3 length: 14 amino acids. Per germline, CDR1 DFQATT and CDR2 SNEGSKA (reference sequence). This CDR3 is CSARGTEGNQPQHF. As DNA, the CDR3 is TGCAGTGCTAGGGGGACAGAAGGCAATCAGCCCCAGCATTTT.

This chain connects TRBV19 to TRBJ1-5, with D perhaps matching TRBD1 (6 bases). With 6 bases removed from V and 2 bases from J, the gap between germline ends came to 14 bases. Germline V gives CDR1 LNHDA, CDR2 SQIVND (reference sequence). This CDR3 is built from 15 residues. The CDR3 sequence is CASRGQGMRNQPQHF. CDR3 nucleotide sequence: TGTGCCAGTAGGGGTCAGGGGATGCGCAATCAGCCCCAGCATTTT.

This clonotype was found a few times. The chain uses TRBV2 and TRBJ1-1, with TRBD1 matching 8 bases. CDR1 is SNHLY and CDR2 is FYNNEI in the germline V gene. The J segment lost 5 bases and the V segment lost 1 base, leaving 12 bases of the junction unmatched. The CDR3 is 17 amino acids. The CDR3 bases are TGTGCCAGCAGTGAAGGAGGGGGGACAGGTGACGTAACTGAAGCTTTCTTT. Protein product: CASSEGGGTGDVTEAFF.

This chain links TRBV20-1 with TRBJ1-1; D ambiguous. Germline V gene data show CDR1 as DFQATT and CDR2 as SNEGSKA (reference sequence). The CDR3 spans 12 residues. Trimming removed 5 bases at V and 5 bases at J, with 12 bases between. CDR3 region: CSAPRARTEAFF. CDR3 DNA: TGCAGTGCTCCCCGGGCCCGGACTGAAGCTTTCTTT.

The gene calls are TRBV11-2 and TRBJ1-4; TRBD1 agrees at 7 bases. Per the germline V gene, CDR1 is SGHAT and CDR2 is FQNNGV. Losses at the gene ends were 5 bases for V and 11 bases for J; bases not matched to a gene: 11. The CDR3 totals 14 residues. CDR3 loop: CASSPRQGAEKLFF. The CDR3 region has the DNA TGTGCCAGCAGCCCAAGACAGGGAGCGGAGAAACTGTTTTTT.

The V gene is TRBV28, the J gene TRBJ2-2, with 14 nucleotides matching TRBD2. The germline gives CDR1 MDHEN, CDR2 SYDVKM. The length of the CDR3 is 17 residues. V gave up 5 bases and J gave up 6 bases; unmatched junction bases: 8. The CDR3 sequence: CASSPGTSGRRAGELFF. The CDR3 nucleotides are TGTGCCAGCAGTCCCGGGACTAGCGGGAGAAGGGCCGGGGAGCTGTTTTTT.

The sample holds many counts of this clonotype. CDR3 in amino acids: CASSPFGGTEDNEQFF. The CDR3 DNA follows: TGTGCCAGCAGTCCTTTTGGCGGGACCGAAGACAATGAGCAGTTCTTC. The gene calls are TRBV6-1 and TRBJ2-1; D possibly corresponds to TRBD2 (6 bases). The CDR3 contains 16 residues. The germline CDR1 and CDR2 sequences are MNHNS and SASEGT. V lost 5 bases and J 5 bases, leaving 19 bases between the germline ends.

The chain joins TRBV13 to TRBJ2-5; the match to TRBD1 covers 7 bases. The germline V gene has CDR1 PRHDT and CDR2 FYEKMQ (reference sequence). The length of the CDR3 is 14 residues. V trimming: 4 bases; J trimming: 2 bases; junction bases outside the gene matches: 4. The CDR3 coding sequence is TGTGCCAGCAGCTCCAAGGGGGCGCAAGAGACCCAGTACTTC. This gives the protein CASSSKGAQETQYF.

This clonotype was seen at least ten times. V gene TRBV7-8 combines with J gene TRBJ2-1; 11 nucleotides agree with TRBD2. V gave up 2 bases and J gave up 7 bases; unmatched junction bases: 7. Germline V gene lookup returns CDR1 SGHVS and CDR2 FQNEAQ. CDR3 length: 16 amino acids. The CDR3, as DNA: TGTGCCAGCAGCTTACCTTATAGCGGGAGGGGGAATGAGCAGTTCTTC. Amino acids: CASSLPYSGRGNEQFF.

At least ten counts were recorded for this clonotype. CDR3 residues: CASSYRTGSYEQYF. CDR3 nucleotide sequence: TGTGCCAGCAGTTATCGGACAGGATCCTACGAGCAGTACTTC. The chain combines TRBV6-5 with TRBJ2-7; 7 bases fit TRBD1. J was trimmed by 1 base and V by 3 bases; bases with no gene match: 3. This CDR3 is built from 14 residues. Germline CDR1 and CDR2: MNHEY and SVGAGI.

Only a few counts were recorded for this clonotype. The chain has TRBV2 and TRBJ2-2, with 10 bases lining up with TRBD1. Germline V CDR1 and CDR2: SNHLY, FYNNEI. The CDR3 is made up of 15 amino acids. V shed 7 bases and J 4 bases; nucleotides not matched to a gene: 6. The DNA for the CDR3 is TGTGCCAGCACCGAAGACAGGGGGCTCACCGGGGAGCTGTTTTTT. Translation gives CASTEDRGLTGELFF.